This TCR beta chain appears in the sequencing data of a study of blood T cell repertoires in COVID-19. In the study's own analysis: Nucleated cell number was recorded as an estimate derived from reference gene primer amplification. Measured with immunoSEQ multiplex PCR; TCRdb has only the in-frame clones, and not every one. The DNA gave D and trimming, while V, J and clone size come from that table. The sample yields 70,000 to 100,000 clones, approximately 86% seen once. Looked up from germline, CDR1 is MNHEY and CDR2 is SVGAGI. The CDR3 runs to 14 residues. Worth noting for this clone: A junction boundary mismatches the germline segment, possibly from a read error.

Sample: peripheral blood. The J gene is TRBJ1-4, the V gene TRBV6-5; possibly TRBD1 for D (6 bases). The source is a man older than 75 with active or convalescent COVID-19. The chain's CDR3 is CASRDRITYEKLFF. The CDR3 region has the DNA TGTGCCAGCAGAGACAGGATAACTTATGAAAAACTGTTTTTT.